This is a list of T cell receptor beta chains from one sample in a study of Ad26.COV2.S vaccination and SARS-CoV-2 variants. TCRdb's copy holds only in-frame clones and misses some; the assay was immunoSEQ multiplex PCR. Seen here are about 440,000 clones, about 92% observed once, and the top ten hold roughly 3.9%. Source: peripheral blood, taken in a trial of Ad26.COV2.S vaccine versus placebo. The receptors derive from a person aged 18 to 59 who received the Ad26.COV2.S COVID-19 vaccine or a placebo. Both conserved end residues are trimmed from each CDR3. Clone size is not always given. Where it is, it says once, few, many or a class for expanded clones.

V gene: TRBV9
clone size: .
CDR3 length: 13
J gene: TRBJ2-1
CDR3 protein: ASSVAGGTYNEQF

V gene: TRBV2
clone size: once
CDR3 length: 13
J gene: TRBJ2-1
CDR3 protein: ASERGSRSYNEQF

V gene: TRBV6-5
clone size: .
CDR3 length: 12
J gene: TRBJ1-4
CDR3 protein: ASTTTGANEKLF

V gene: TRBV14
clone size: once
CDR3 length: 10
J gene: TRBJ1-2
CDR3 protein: ASSQANYGYT

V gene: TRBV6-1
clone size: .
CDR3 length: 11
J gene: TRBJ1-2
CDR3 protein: ASSEQGRLWYT

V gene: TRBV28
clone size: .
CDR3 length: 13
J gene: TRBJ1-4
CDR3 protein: ASSPRDRSNEKLF

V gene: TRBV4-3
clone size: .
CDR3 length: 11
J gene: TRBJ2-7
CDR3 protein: ASSQDTAYEQY

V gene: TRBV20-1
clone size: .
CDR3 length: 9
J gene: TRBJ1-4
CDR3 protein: SAMKNEKLF

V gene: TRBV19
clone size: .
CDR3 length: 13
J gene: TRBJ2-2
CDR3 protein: ASSLVREKLGELF

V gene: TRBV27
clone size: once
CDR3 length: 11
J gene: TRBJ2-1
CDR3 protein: ASSLAHNNEQF

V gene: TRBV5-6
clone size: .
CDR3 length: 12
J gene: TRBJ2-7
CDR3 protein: ASSSTGSSYEQY

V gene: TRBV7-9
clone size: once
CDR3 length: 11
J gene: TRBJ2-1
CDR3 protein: AGGLAGVNEQF

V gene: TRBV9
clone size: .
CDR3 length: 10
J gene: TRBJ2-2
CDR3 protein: ASSVGPGELF

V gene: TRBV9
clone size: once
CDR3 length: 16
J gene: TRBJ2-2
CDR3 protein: ASSLNPTSGRGTGELF

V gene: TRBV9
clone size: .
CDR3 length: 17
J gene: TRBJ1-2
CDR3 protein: ASSVGGQSWQGSNYGYT

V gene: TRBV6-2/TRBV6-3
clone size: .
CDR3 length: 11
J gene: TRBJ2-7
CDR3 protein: ASSRDTIYEQY

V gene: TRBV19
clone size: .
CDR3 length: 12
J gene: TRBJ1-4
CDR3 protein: ASRAPGRDEKLF